This T cell receptor beta chain is from a study of OX40 agonist ivuxolimab in advanced cancers. Study outcomes and limitations: Average numbers of expanded clones were greater in CD8+ T cells than in CD4+. CD4+ and CD8+ blood T cells expanded clonally by week 6 at 0.1 to 3.0 mg/kg.

V lost 6 bases and J lost 0; bases outside the gene matches: 9. This CDR3 has 17 amino acids. CDR1 LNHDA and CDR2 SQIVND come from the germline V gene (reference sequence). The assay was immunoSEQ multiplex PCR, and TCRdb's table has in-frame clones only and misses some. This sample carries more than 60,000 clones, roughly 81% of them seen once, and the ten largest clones take less than 5.5%. This clone showed up just a few times. Its antigen is not known. This TCR was sampled from an adult with an advanced solid tumor such as melanoma, head and neck, liver or kidney cancer. The material was CD4+ or CD8+ T cells sorted from blood, obtained in a trial of the OX40 agonist ivuxolimab. The chain has TRBV19 and TRBJ1-4; 8 bases fit TRBD1. The DNA for the CDR3 is TGTGCCAGTAGCTTAGAAGCGGGACAGGCAACTAATGAAAAACTGTTTTTT. It codes for CASSLEAGQATNEKLFF.